Each of the 21 T cell receptor beta chains below was sequenced from the same sample in a study of STAT5B mutations in CD4+ large granular lymphocyte leukemia. Only in-frame clones appear in the TCRdb table, and some are missing; sequencing was by immunoSEQ multiplex PCR. The sample records some 34,000 clones, around 80% being singletons. The sample taken for sequencing was CD4+ T cells from blood buffy coats. These receptors came from a human donor in good health.

This chain joins TRBV5-1 and TRBJ2-3; D might be TRBD1 or TRBD2, each matching 5 bases. CDR3 length equals 14 residues. Deletions cut 5 bases from V and 2 bases from J, with 12 bases between. Germline assignment: CDR1 SGHRS and CDR2 YFSETQ. CDR3 nucleotides: TGCGCCAGCAGTCCGGGACCCAACACAGATACGCAGTATTTT. Translation gives CASSPGPNTDTQYF.

V is TRBV21-1 and J is TRBJ1-5. TRBV21-1 is designated a pseudogene. This CDR3 comprises 16 residues. CDR3 region: CASSNKGRVSNQPQHF. The CDR3 bases are TGTGCCAGCAGCAATAAGGGTCGGGTGAGCAATCAGCCCCAGCATTTT.

CDR3 sequence: CASPPGALHF. CDR3 nucleotide sequence: TGTGCCAGCCCCCCGGGAGCCCTCCACTTT. V is TRBV7-3 and J is TRBJ1-6; D is ambiguous. V was shortened by 8 bases and J by 14 bases, with 10 bases between the two germline ends. Germline V gene sequence: CDR1 SGHTA, CDR2 FQGTGA. There are 10 residues in the CDR3. Looking up the rest from reference TRBV7-3 and TRBJ1-6 gives the full variable domain: GAGVSQTPSNKVTEKGKYVELRCDPISGHTALYWYRQSLGQGPEFLIYFQGTGAADDSGLPNDRFFAVRPEGSVSTLKIQRTERGDSAVYLCASPPGALHFGNGTRLTVT.

The chain has TRBV5-1 and TRBJ2-3, with 14 bases matching TRBD2. This CDR3 comprises 18 residues. Per germline, CDR1 SGHRS and CDR2 YFSETQ. V gave up 4 bases and J gave up 1 base; unmatched junction bases: 8. The CDR3 coding sequence is TGCGCCAGCAGCCTATCCCCGGGACTAGCGGGGGGCACAGATACGCAGTATTTT. It specifies CASSLSPGLAGGTDTQYF.

The genes are TRBV10-2 and TRBJ1-1; maybe TRBD1 (6 bases). The germline V and J ends were trimmed by 3 bases and 1 base, with 6 bases remaining between them. Germline V gives CDR1 WSHSY, CDR2 SAAADI. The CDR3 extends over 13 amino acids. CDR3 nucleotide sequence: TGCGCCAGCAGTGACAGGGGGAACACTGAAGCTTTCTTT. Protein product: CASSDRGNTEAFF.

The rearrangement uses TRBV7-2 and TRBJ1-5, with no clear D. The germline V gene has CDR1 SGHTA and CDR2 FQGNSA. V was trimmed by 2 bases and J by 0 bases, leaving 8 bases between them. The CDR3 has 15 amino acids. CDR3 DNA: TGTGCCAGCAGCTTATACCAGTATAGCAATCAGCCCCAGCATTTT. This translates into CASSLYQYSNQPQHF.

This chain links TRBV5-6 with TRBJ2-7, with D possibly matching TRBD2 (5 bases). CDR3 length: 15 amino acids. Trimming cost V 0 bases and J 1 base, with 11 bases left between them. Germline V CDR1 and CDR2: SGHDT, YYEEEE. CDR3 sequence reads: CASSLVRGISYEQYF. In DNA, the CDR3 is TGTGCCAGCAGCTTGGTACGAGGGATATCCTACGAGCAGTACTTC.

In its sample, this clone was seen once. V gene TRBV27 combines with J gene TRBJ2-2; TRBD2 matches at 13 bases. The CDR3 is 16 residues long. CDR1 and CDR2 (germline): MNHEY, SMNVEV (reference sequence). The trim removed 3 bases at V and 6 bases at J, leaving 4 bases unmatched. The CDR3: CASSFQLAGGSGELFF. CDR3 bases: TGTGCCAGCAGTTTCCAACTAGCGGGGGGGTCCGGGGAGCTGTTTTTT.

This sequence joins TRBV5-6 and TRBJ2-1, with 8 bases fitting TRBD2. The CDR3 runs to 14 residues. Germline V lookup: CDR1 SGHDT, CDR2 YYEEEE. The trim removed 3 bases at V and 10 bases at J, leaving 9 bases unmatched. This CDR3 is CASSSGLAANEQFF. The DNA of the CDR3 is TGTGCCAGCAGCTCAGGACTAGCAGCGAACGAGCAGTTCTTC.

In nucleotides, the CDR3 is TGCGCCAGCAGCCAAGGAGGATTTGGTCAAGAGACCCAGTACTTC. Translating it yields CASSQGGFGQETQYF. The chain recombines TRBV4-1 with TRBJ2-5; D remains ambiguous. Trimming removed 1 base from V and 2 bases from J, with 11 bases in between. Germline-derived CDR1 and CDR2 are MGHRA and YSYEKL. CDR3 size: 15 residues.

The chain has TRBV11-3 and TRBJ2-7; 9 bases align to TRBD1. The CDR3 runs 14 residues. The V gene end was trimmed by 4 bases and the J gene end by 6 bases; junction bases not matched to a gene: 7. Germline loops: CDR1 SGHNT, CDR2 YENEEA. The CDR3 region is CASSSDRGGSEQYF. Here the CDR3 DNA reads TGTGCCAGCAGCTCGGACAGGGGTGGGTCCGAGCAGTACTTC.

This clone was detected a few times. The rearrangement links TRBV6-5 to TRBJ1-2; D perhaps matches TRBD1 (6 bases). The CDR3 is 13 amino acids. Trimming cost V 5 bases and J 6 bases, with 13 bases left between them. The V gene's germline CDR1 is MNHEY and CDR2 SVGAGI. The CDR3, as DNA: TGTGCCAGCAGTGCCGGGACAAAAAATGGCTACACCTTC. Translating it yields CASSAGTKNGYTF.

V usage is TRBV7-9 and J usage is TRBJ1-3, with 8 bases aligning to TRBD1. V shed 5 bases, J shed 4 bases, and the junction held 7 bases outside the gene matches. Germline assignment: CDR1 SEHNR and CDR2 FQNEAQ (reference sequence). There are 15 residues in the CDR3. The CDR3 loop reads CASSPRTGSGNTIYF. The CDR3 coding sequence is TGTGCCAGCAGCCCCCGGACAGGGAGCGGAAACACCATATATTTT.

This clone has a handful of counts. V is TRBV12-5 and J is TRBJ1-5, with D perhaps matching TRBD1 (5 bases). The CDR3 consists of 14 residues. Germline CDR1 reads LGHNT; CDR2 reads FRNRAP. The V and J ends lost 6 bases and 0 bases respectively, with 9 bases between them. CDR3 in amino acids: CASGYRPSNQPQHF. For the CDR3, the DNA is TGTGCTAGTGGCTACAGGCCTAGCAATCAGCCCCAGCATTTT.

The chain uses TRBV9 and TRBJ2-1; 13 bases align to TRBD2. V shed 2 bases, J shed 0 bases, and the junction held 2 bases outside the gene matches. The CDR3 spans 17 residues. Germline CDR1 SGDLS, CDR2 YYNGEE. The CDR3 here is CASSVGLAGSSYNEQFF. CDR3 sequence (DNA): TGTGCCAGCAGCGTGGGACTAGCGGGGAGCTCCTACAATGAGCAGTTCTTC.

The gene calls are TRBV5-1 and TRBJ2-3; 7 positions agree with TRBD2. The CDR3 is 17 residues long. The V segment lost 4 bases and the J segment 1 base; nucleotides outside the gene matches: 12. CDR1 is SGHRS and CDR2 is YFSETQ in the germline V gene. The CDR3 loop reads CASSLNSAGWGTDTQYF. The CDR3 nucleotides are TGCGCCAGCAGCCTCAACTCAGCGGGATGGGGCACAGATACGCAGTATTTT.

CDR3 nucleotides: TGTGCCATCAGTGAATATGTCGGTGAGCAGTTCTTC. It encodes CAISEYVGEQFF. V gene TRBV10-3 combines with J gene TRBJ2-1; no definite D call. There are 12 residues in the CDR3. V was pared by 3 bases and J by 9 bases, with 9 bases between. CDR1 and CDR2 (germline): ENHRY, SYGVKD.

The DNA of the CDR3 is TGTGCCAGCAGCCGGACAGGGCAGGACGAGCAGTACTTC. As protein: CASSRTGQDEQYF. The chain has TRBV5-5 and TRBJ2-7; TRBD1 matches 8 bases. V lost 4 bases to trimming and J lost 5 bases; unmatched junction nucleotides: 5. The CDR3 has 13 residues. Germline V gene data show CDR1 as SGHKS and CDR2 as YYEKEE (reference sequence). The whole variable domain, remainder taken from reference TRBV5-5 and TRBJ2-7, is DAGVTQSPTHLIKTRGQQVTLRCSPISGHKSVSWYQQVLGQGPQFIFQYYEKEERGRGNFPDRFSARQFPNYSSELNVNALLLGDSALYLCASSRTGQDEQYFGPGTRLTVT.

The chain uses TRBV6-4 and TRBJ2-7; D is undetermined. V dropped 2 bases and J dropped 7 bases, with 21 bases sitting between them. Per germline, CDR1 MRHNA and CDR2 SNTAGT. This CDR3 contains 16 residues. CDR3 in amino acids: CASSDPFRGAFEEQYF. The CDR3 DNA reads TGTGCCAGCAGTGACCCCTTTAGAGGAGCGTTTGAAGAGCAGTACTTC.

The chain carries TRBV7-9 and TRBJ1-1; the match to TRBD1 covers 11 bases. V lost 6 bases, J lost 1 base, and 10 bases stayed unmatched. Germline CDR1 SEHNR, CDR2 FQNEAQ (reference sequence). CDR3 length: 17 amino acids. CDR3 coding DNA: TGTGCCAGCAGTCCACGGACAGGGGGCTCCGGGAACACTGAAGCTTTCTTT. Translating it yields CASSPRTGGSGNTEAFF.

The chain carries TRBV27 and TRBJ1-1; TRBD1 aligns across 7 bases. This CDR3 has 14 amino acids. Germline loops: CDR1 MNHEY, CDR2 SMNVEV (reference sequence). After removal of 5 bases from V and 2 bases from J, the junction contained 5 bases not matched to a gene. CDR3 bases: TGTGCCAGCAGTCGGGACAGCGATAACACTGAAGCTTTCTTT. Residues: CASSRDSDNTEAFF.